Below, 16 T cell receptor beta chains from the same sample are listed, as sequenced in a study of T-cell reconstitution after alpha-beta-depleted transplantation in children. Preparing the TCRbeta library involved the use of unique molecular identifiers. TCRdb reanalysed the PCR reads using MiXCR and keeps one entry per CDR3 protein. This sample has 640,000 or so distinct CDR3 sequences, with 15% to 20% found just once. This sample comprised PBMCs from the stem cell graft donor, obtained from the stem cell graft. Source of these receptors: a human donor who donated a stem cell graft to a child with acute myeloid leukemia.

The chain carries TRBV7-8 and TRBJ2-7, with D perhaps matching TRBD1 (6 bases). The germline gives CDR1 SGHVS, CDR2 FQNEAQ. This CDR3 is 15 amino acids long. Deletions cut 4 bases from V and 5 bases from J, with 18 bases between. The CDR3 sequence: CASSSTGFGSDEQYF. DNA for the CDR3: TGTGCCAGCAGCTCGACAGGCTTTGGTTCTGACGAGCAGTACTTC. Full variable domain (outside the CDR3, taken from reference TRBV7-8 and TRBJ2-7): GAGVSQSPRYKVAKRGQDVALRCDPISGHVSLFWYQQALGQGPEFLTYFQNEAQLDKSGLPSDRFFAERPEGSVSTLKIQRTQQEDSAVYLCASSSTGFGSDEQYFGPGTRLTVT.

This clonotype came up a few times. The CDR3 DNA reads TGTGCCACCCAAGCCATGGACGGGAGTAATCAGCCCCAGCATTTT. It codes for CATQAMDGSNQPQHF. The rearrangement uses TRBV24-1 and TRBJ1-5; the D is unclear. The CDR3 covers 15 residues. The ends were cut back, 9 bases at V and 4 bases at J, with 18 bases in the middle. The V gene's germline CDR1 is KGHDR and CDR2 SFDVKD.

This clonotype has a handful of counts. The CDR3 loop is CASSPILELDTQYF. CDR3 DNA sequence: TGTGCCAGCAGTCCCATTTTAGAGCTAGATACGCAGTATTTT. The chain has TRBV12-3 or TRBV12-4 and TRBJ2-3; D remains ambiguous. The V and J ends lost 5 bases and 5 bases respectively, with 14 bases between them. The CDR3 runs to 14 residues.

This clonotype was counted only a few times. This chain uses TRBV5-1 with TRBJ2-1; 10 nucleotides line up with TRBD1. Unmatched junction bases numbered 10, after V lost 4 bases and J lost 6 bases. CDR1 SGHRS and CDR2 YFSETQ come from the germline V gene. The CDR3 is made up of 16 amino acids. In DNA form, the CDR3 reads TGCGCCAGCAGCCACCGGGACAGGGGAGTAGGCAATGAGCAGTTCTTC. Translating gives CASSHRDRGVGNEQFF.

This clonotype was seen many times. The chain carries TRBV29-1 and TRBJ1-1; D might be TRBD1 (5 bases). CDR1 is SQVTM and CDR2 is ANQGSEA in the germline V gene. V gave up 3 bases and J gave up 6 bases, with 11 bases separating them. The CDR3 has 12 residues. The CDR3 loop is CSVEGLGAEAFF. CDR3 nucleotide sequence: TGCAGCGTTGAGGGGTTGGGGGCTGAAGCTTTCTTT. Full variable domain (outside the CDR3, taken from reference TRBV29-1 and TRBJ1-1): SAVISQKPSRDICQRGTSLTIQCQVDSQVTMMFWYRQQPGQSLTLIATANQGSEATYESGFVIDKFPISRPNLTFSTLTVSNMSPEDSSIYLCSVEGLGAEAFFGQGTRLTVV.

This rearrangement joins TRBV5-6 to TRBJ2-2, with 7 bases fitting TRBD1. The ends lost 3 bases at V and 2 bases at J; junction bases unmatched: 7. Germline V CDR1 and CDR2: SGHDT, YYEEEE. The CDR3 extends over 16 amino acids. The CDR3 region is CASSWRTGGNTGELFF. DNA for the CDR3: TGTGCCAGCAGCTGGCGGACAGGAGGTAACACCGGGGAGCTGTTTTTT.

This sequence joins TRBV7-9 and TRBJ2-5, with 9 nucleotides matching TRBD1. V lost 0 bases, J lost 5 bases, and 4 bases stayed unmatched. Germline CDR1 is SEHNR and CDR2 is FQNEAQ (reference sequence). The CDR3 extends over 15 amino acids. The chain's CDR3 is CASSLANRGQETQYF. The CDR3 bases are TGTGCCAGCAGCTTAGCGAACAGGGGGCAGGAGACCCAGTACTTC.

V is TRBV4-1 and J is TRBJ2-6, with D possibly TRBD1 on 6 matching bases. The CDR3 extends over 18 amino acids. V lost 0 bases and J 0 bases, leaving 12 bases between the germline ends. Germline V gene sequence: CDR1 MGHRA, CDR2 YSYEKL. The CDR3 DNA is TGCGCCAGCAGCCAAGATGCCAGGGGTTCCTCTGGGGCCAACGTCCTGACTTTC. Encoded protein: CASSQDARGSSGANVLTF.

The chain carries TRBV30 and TRBJ1-5; no definite D call. Trimming pared 0 bases from V and 0 bases from J, leaving 9 bases between. This CDR3 has 15 amino acids. Germline lookup yields CDR1 GTSNPN and CDR2 SVGIG (reference sequence). Here the CDR3 reads CAWSVEPYSNQPQHF. CDR3 nucleotide sequence: TGTGCCTGGAGTGTAGAACCGTATAGCAATCAGCCCCAGCATTTT. Complete variable domain (other parts from reference TRBV30 and TRBJ1-5): SQTIHQWPATLVQPVGSPLSLECTVEGTSNPNLYWYRQAAGRGLQLLFYSVGIGQISSEVPQNLSASRPQDRQFILSSKKLLLSDSGFYLCAWSVEPYSNQPQHFGDGTRLSIL.

V and J are TRBV4-1 and TRBJ1-2; D not certain. The CDR3 contains 14 residues. V dropped 0 bases and J dropped 6 bases, with 11 bases sitting between them. Germline V gene data show CDR1 as MGHRA and CDR2 as YSYEKL. The CDR3 DNA is TGCGCCAGCAGCCAAGAACTTAGGCAGCATGGCTACACCTTC. It yields the protein CASSQELRQHGYTF.

The J gene is TRBJ2-7, the V gene TRBV12-3 or TRBV12-4, with D perhaps assigned TRBD1 or TRBD2 (5 bases each). V was cut by 5 bases and J by 6 bases, with 11 bases left in between. The CDR3 runs to 12 residues. The CDR3 spells CASSGGHIEQYF. CDR3 DNA: TGTGCCAGCAGTGGAGGACATATCGAGCAGTACTTC.

The CDR3 DNA reads as TGTGCCAGCAGTTTACCGACAGGGAATCAGCCCCAGCATTTT. Its translation: CASSLPTGNQPQHF. The rearrangement joins TRBV28 to TRBJ1-5; 7 nucleotides agree with TRBD1. After removal of 2 bases from V and 4 bases from J, the junction contained 2 bases not matched to a gene. Germline lookup yields CDR1 MDHEN and CDR2 SYDVKM. The CDR3 sequence is 14 residues long.

This clonotype was counted ten times or more. The chain recombines TRBV12-3 or TRBV12-4 with TRBJ1-1, with D unresolved. The CDR3 is 12 amino acids. V was trimmed by 6 bases and J by 1 base, leaving 6 bases between them. CDR3 protein: CASSFTNTEAFF. As DNA, the CDR3 is TGTGCCAGCAGCTTCACGAACACTGAAGCTTTCTTT.

CDR3 DNA sequence: TGTGCCAGCAGCGCCCGACGAGCAGCGGGGGGATTCACAGATACGCAGTATTTT. Its protein product is CASSARRAAGGFTDTQYF. V gene TRBV11-2 combines with J gene TRBJ2-3, with 9 bases matching TRBD2. The V gene's germline CDR1 is SGHAT and CDR2 FQNNGV. Trimming at V came to 5 bases and at J to 2 bases, leaving 14 bases not matched to a gene. The CDR3 is made up of 18 amino acids.

The J gene is TRBJ2-1, the V gene TRBV7-3; 12 bases agree with TRBD2. Losses at the gene ends were 5 bases for V and 10 bases for J; bases not matched to a gene: 9. In germline, CDR1 is SGHTA, CDR2 FQGTGA. The CDR3 has 15 amino acids. As DNA, the CDR3 is TGTGCCAGCAGCGCACCTAGCGGGGGGGCAGAGGAGCAGTTCTTC. Protein product: CASSAPSGGAEEQFF.

The chain has TRBV5-5 and TRBJ1-4; D gene ambiguous. The CDR3 is 16 residues long. The V end lost 0 bases, the J end lost 4 bases, and 13 bases lay between the germline ends. The germline V gene has CDR1 SGHKS and CDR2 YYEKEE (reference sequence). The CDR3 DNA is TGTGCCAGCAGCTTGGAGATGTTTGTGGATAATGAAAAACTGTTTTTT. Its translation is CASSLEMFVDNEKLFF.